This TCR beta chain was identified in a study of molecular identifiers for immune sequencing clone quantification listed by TCRdb under 2018. A note on the overall study: In a replicate experiment, RNA from roughly 20,000 or 100,000 naive CD8 T cells was split into five aliquots, four of which were sequenced. The study was a methods study using CD8 T cells to benchmark molecular-identifier clustering-based TCR repertoire sequencing (MIDCIRS) and TCR RNA copy counting. Beyond this particular receptor, the publication reports: Clones above 20 RNA copies held over 97% of molecules in CMV-specific effector cells but under 1% in naive cells. Identical TCR molecules sharing a barcode could cause highly expanded clone sizes to be underestimated. Without barcode sub-clustering, chimeric consensus sequences inflated TCR diversity; chimeras reached as high as 47%. The naive libraries included spiked-in Jurkat TCR RNA (approximately ten copies' worth), and this RNA is not part of the donor repertoire. Modeling indicated about 3 TCR RNA copies recovered per cell, compared with about 10 by digital PCR, which implies a capture efficiency of approximately 29%. Spiked-in Jurkat TCR RNA equivalent to a single cell was reported to be detectable even among approximately 900,000 naive CD8 T cells.

Libraries of naive CD8 T cells were built from approximately 20,000 to 980,000 sorted cells, with 10%, 30% or 50% of the purified RNA used. Naive CD8 T cells, defined as CD8+CD4-CCR7+CD45RA+, were FACS-sorted into RLT Plus buffer on a BD FACSAria II. Detection sensitivity was tested by spiking Jurkat RNA equal to 9 to 10 TCR copies' worth into samples containing roughly 17,000-1,100,000 naive CD8 T cells. Enrichment of CD8 T cells was done with RosetteSep CD8+ T Cell Enrichment Cocktail plus Ficoll-Paque, and ACK red cell lysis came afterward. The receptor library was made with PCR. Sequencing was performed on a NextSeq 500. Bulk TCR libraries were made following a previously described method, with the TCR primers given in Table S5. Purification of total RNA was performed with the Qiagen AllPrep DNA/RNA kit. Reads from multiple sequencing runs of the same library were pooled before analysis. The authors processed their data as follows. Reads were retained only if their TCR constant sequence matched exactly, and those retained reads were trimmed to 150 nt and grouped according to their 12-nt molecular barcodes. Reads in each barcode group were sub-clustered using a 15% Levenshtein threshold, and a quality-weighted consensus sequence was built for each RNA molecule. Non-functional sequences were discarded, and so were lower-count sequences lying one edit away from another sequence. Barcode sub-clusters with fewer than 20% of the maximum read count were removed, based on fitting two negative binomial distributions. TCRdb handled the public reads itself, with Q25 trimming in fastp and clone calling in MiXCR, and kept productive beta chains. Rows with one shared CDR3 protein collapse into an entry with the most common genes and DNA. The V and J calls come from TCRdb's annotation, not from the publication. The sample data list approximately 590,000 distinct CDR3 sequences, and roughly 25% of these were observed just once. Roughly 0.83% of the sample is held by the ten biggest clonotypes.

In the case of this clonotype: Its cognate antigen has yet to be identified. An end of the junction does not agree with germline; a read error may underlie this.

CDR1 and CDR2, looked up from the germline V gene, are SGHDT and YYEEEE. The cysteine opens and the phenylalanine closes a CDR3 of 14 amino acids. CDR3 DNA only is kept here, 42 bases in frame from base 1. The chain couples TRBV5-6 to TRBJ2-7, with the D call perhaps TRBD1 or TRBD2, each one matching 5 bases. Sequencing was carried out using naive CD8+ T cells from blood, with Jurkat cell RNA spiked in. The cell subset or site label for this specimen denotes: FACS-sorted CD8+CD4-CCR7+CD45RA+ naive T cells. The clonotype originates from a human donor in good health. Some libraries in this study had Jurkat cell RNA spiked in. The DNA is TGTACCAGCAGCTCCGGGACGGCCAGCTACGAGCAGTACTTC. The encoded protein is CTSSSGTASYEQYF.